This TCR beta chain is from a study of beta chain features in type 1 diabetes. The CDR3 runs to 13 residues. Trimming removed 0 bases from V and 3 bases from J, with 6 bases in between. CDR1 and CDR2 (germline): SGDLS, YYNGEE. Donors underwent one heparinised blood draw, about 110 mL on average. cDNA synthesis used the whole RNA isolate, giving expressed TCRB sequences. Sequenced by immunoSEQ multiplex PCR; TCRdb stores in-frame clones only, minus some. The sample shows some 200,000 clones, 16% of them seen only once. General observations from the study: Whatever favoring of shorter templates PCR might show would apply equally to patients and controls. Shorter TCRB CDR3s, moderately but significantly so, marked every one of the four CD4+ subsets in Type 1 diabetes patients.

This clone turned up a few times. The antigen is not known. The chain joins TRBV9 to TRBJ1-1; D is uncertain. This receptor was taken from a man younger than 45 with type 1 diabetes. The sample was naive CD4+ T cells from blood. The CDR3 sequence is CASSVDRDTEAFF. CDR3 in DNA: TGTGCCAGCAGCGTAGATCGGGACACTGAAGCTTTCTTT.